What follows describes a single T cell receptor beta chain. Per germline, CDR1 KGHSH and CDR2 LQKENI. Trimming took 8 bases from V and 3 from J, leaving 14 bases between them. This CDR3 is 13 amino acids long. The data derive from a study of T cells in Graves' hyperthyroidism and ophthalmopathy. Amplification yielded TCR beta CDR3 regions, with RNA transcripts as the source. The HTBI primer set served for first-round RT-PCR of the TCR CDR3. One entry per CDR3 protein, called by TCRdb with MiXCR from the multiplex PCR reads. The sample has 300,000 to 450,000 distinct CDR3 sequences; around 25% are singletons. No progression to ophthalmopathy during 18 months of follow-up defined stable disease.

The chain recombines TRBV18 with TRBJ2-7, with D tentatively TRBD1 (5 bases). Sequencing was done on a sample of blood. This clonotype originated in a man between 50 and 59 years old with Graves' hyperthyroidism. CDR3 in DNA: TGTGCCAGCACAATCGCAGGGAACTACGAGCAGTACTTC. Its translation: CASTIAGNYEQYF.